The rows below give T cell receptor beta chains drawn from one sample of a study of blood T cell repertoires in COVID-19. Libraries were prepared by immunoSEQ multiplex PCR; TCRdb keeps only in-frame clonotypes and omits some of them. Found here are 120,000 to 150,000 clones, roughly nine tenths of them singletons; the top ten hold around 15%. Sequenced input: peripheral blood. The origin of the receptors is a man younger than 35 with COVID-19, enrolled during active disease. The CDR3 runs from the conserved cysteine through the conserved F or W. D genes are given only for firm matches. Clone size is given for some rows only: seen once, a few or many times, or a class if the clone is expanded.

v_gene	j_gene	d_gene	abundance	CDR3aa	CDR3nt
TRBV6-5	TRBJ2-5	TRBD1	once	CASSSIRTGNGETQYF	TGTGCCAGCAGTTCGATTCGGACAGGGAACGGGGAGACCCAGTACTTC
TRBV19	TRBJ1-1	TRBD1	.	CASRSGTGARDTEAFF	TGTGCCTCCCGATCGGGGACAGGGGCGCGGGACACTGAAGCTTTCTTT
TRBV30	TRBJ2-2	TRBD2	.	CAWIRGLAGGPVAGELFF	TGTGCCTGGATACGGGGACTAGCGGGAGGGCCCGTCGCCGGGGAGCTGTTTTTT
TRBV27	TRBJ1-2	TRBD1	once	CASSFLDRGEGYTF	TGTGCCAGCAGCTTCCTAGACAGGGGGGAAGGCTACACCTTC
TRBV5-6	TRBJ2-7	TRBD1	.	CASSLRQGPPYEQYF	TGTGCCAGCAGCTTGAGACAGGGGCCCCCCTACGAGCAGTACTTC
TRBV11-2	TRBJ2-1	.	.	CASSSAGFDNEQFF	TGTGCCAGCAGCTCAGCCGGGTTCGACAATGAGCAGTTCTTC
TRBV12-3/TRBV12-4	TRBJ1-2	.	once	CASSGQNYGYTF	TGTGCCAGCAGTGGACAGAACTATGGCTACACCTTC
TRBV15	TRBJ2-1	TRBD2	.	CATRERETDEQFF	TGTGCCACCAGGGAGCGGGAGACCGATGAGCAGTTCTTC
TRBV6-2/TRBV6-3	TRBJ2-7	.	.	CASSLRASAYEQYF	TGTGCCAGCAGTTTGAGGGCGTCAGCCTACGAGCAGTACTTC
TRBV2	TRBJ1-1	TRBD1	.	CASSENRGNTEAFF	TGTGCCAGCAGTGAGAACAGGGGGAACACTGAAGCTTTCTTT
TRBV19	TRBJ1-4	TRBD1	few	CASSTLRGQVANEKLFF	TGTGCCAGTAGTACGCTACGGGGACAGGTTGCTAATGAAAAACTGTTTTTT
TRBV15	TRBJ2-7	.	.	CATSTGSYEQYF	TGTGCCACCAGCACAGGCTCCTACGAGCAGTACTTC
TRBV24-1	TRBJ2-6	TRBD1	.	CATSPSQGIPGANVLTF	TGTGCCACCAGTCCTTCACAGGGGATCCCTGGGGCCAACGTCCTGACTTTC
TRBV5-6	TRBJ1-6	.	.	CASSLRGEYNSPLHF	TGTGCCAGCAGCCTCAGGGGAGAGTATAATTCACCCCTCCACTTT
TRBV4-1	TRBJ2-3	.	.	CASSPEASDTQYF	TGCGCCAGCAGCCCGGAGGCTTCAGATACGCAGTATTTT
TRBV7-2	TRBJ1-3	TRBD1	.	CASSWGQRNTIYF	TGTGCCAGCAGCTGGGGACAGCGAAACACCATATATTTT
TRBV5-1	TRBJ2-3	.	once	CASSRGGDTQYF	TGCGCCAGCAGCAGGGGTGGTGATACGCAGTATTTT
TRBV6-5	TRBJ2-7	.	.	CASSSTGFHEQYF	TGTGCCAGCAGTTCAACAGGGTTCCACGAGCAGTACTTC
TRBV6-6	TRBJ2-1	.	.	CASSYPAAALYNEQFF	TGTGCCAGCAGTTACCCTGCCGCGGCTCTTTACAATGAGCAGTTCTTC
TRBV27	TRBJ2-7	.	once	CATGVGSSYEQYF	TGTGCCACCGGGGTTGGGAGCTCCTACGAGCAGTACTTC
TRBV7-2	TRBJ2-7	TRBD1	.	CASSLDWYRGFHEQYF	TGTGCCAGCAGCTTAGACTGGTACAGGGGCTTCCACGAGCAGTACTTC
TRBV30	TRBJ2-1	.	.	CAWQGRAEQFF	TGTGCCTGGCAGGGTAGGGCTGAGCAGTTCTTC
TRBV10-3	TRBJ2-7	TRBD1	.	CAISVSGGGEQYF	TGTGCCATCAGTGTATCAGGGGGCGGCGAGCAGTACTTC
TRBV18	TRBJ2-3	TRBD2	.	CASSPTSGMPETQYF	TGTGCCAGCTCACCAACTAGCGGGATGCCTGAGACGCAGTATTTT
TRBV6-2/TRBV6-3	TRBJ2-1	TRBD2	.	CASSLTSGRANEQFF	TGTGCCAGCAGCCTCACTAGCGGGAGGGCTAATGAGCAGTTCTTC
TRBV27	TRBJ2-5	TRBD2	.	CASSLLAGGPETQYF	TGTGCCAGCAGTCTCCTAGCGGGAGGGCCGGAGACCCAGTACTTC
TRBV18	TRBJ2-7	TRBD1	.	CASSRIRGRVPGEQYF	TGTGCCAGCTCACGTATCAGGGGGCGCGTCCCGGGCGAGCAGTACTTC
TRBV6-2/TRBV6-3	TRBJ2-1	TRBD2	.	CASSNGRNYNEQFF	TGTGCCAGCAGTAACGGGAGGAATTACAATGAGCAGTTCTTC
TRBV3-1/TRBV3-2	TRBJ2-1	.	once	CASSQDWDSYNEQFF	TGTGCCAGCAGCCAAGATTGGGACTCATACAATGAGCAGTTCTTC
TRBV28	TRBJ1-2	.	.	CASSLSEDYGYTF	TGTGCCAGCAGTTTATCGGAGGACTATGGCTACACCTTC
TRBV6-2/TRBV6-3	TRBJ2-2	TRBD1	.	CASSSNPGTGNTGELFF	TGTGCCAGCAGTTCCAATCCCGGGACAGGGAACACCGGGGAGCTGTTTTTT
TRBV27	TRBJ2-1	TRBD1	.	CASSPWGQGADEQFF	TGTGCCAGCAGCCCTTGGGGACAGGGGGCGGATGAGCAGTTCTTC
TRBV15	TRBJ2-7	TRBD2	.	CATSPGTSGRYEQYF	TGTGCCACCAGCCCCGGGACTAGCGGGAGATACGAGCAGTACTTC
TRBV27	TRBJ2-7	.	.	CASRSMGGVYEQYF	TGTGCCAGCAGATCTATGGGCGGGGTCTACGAGCAGTACTTC
TRBV6-5	TRBJ2-3	.	.	CASSYGREITDTQYF	TGTGCCAGCAGTTACGGACGGGAAATCACAGATACGCAGTATTTT
TRBV5-4	TRBJ1-6	.	.	CASSSTGLYSPLHF	TGTGCCAGCAGCTCGACAGGCTTATATTCACCCCTCCACTTT
TRBV6-5	TRBJ1-1	.	.	CASRQFLEAEAFF	TGTGCCAGCAGGCAATTTTTGGAGGCTGAAGCTTTCTTT